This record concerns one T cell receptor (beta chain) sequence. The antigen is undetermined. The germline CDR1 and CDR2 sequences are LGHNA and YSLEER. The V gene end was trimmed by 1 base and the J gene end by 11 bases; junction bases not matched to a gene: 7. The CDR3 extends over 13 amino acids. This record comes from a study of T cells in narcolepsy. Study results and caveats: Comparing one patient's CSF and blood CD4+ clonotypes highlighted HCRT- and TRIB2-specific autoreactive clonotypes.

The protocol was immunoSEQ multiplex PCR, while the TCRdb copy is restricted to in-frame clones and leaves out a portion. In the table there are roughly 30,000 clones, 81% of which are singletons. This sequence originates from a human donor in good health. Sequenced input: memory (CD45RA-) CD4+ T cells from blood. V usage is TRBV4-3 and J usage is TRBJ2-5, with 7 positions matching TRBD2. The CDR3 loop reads CASSQVRGELQYF. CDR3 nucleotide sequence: TGCGCCAGCAGCCAAGTCCGGGGGGAACTGCAGTACTTC.